These 27 T cell receptor beta chains were all obtained from the same sample, sequenced in a study of T cell repertoires in cytomegalovirus infection. These TCRs' antigens remain unknown. TCRdb independently ran MiXCR on the reads; one entry per CDR3 protein. Of roughly 110,000 distinct CDR3 sequences in the sample, under 35% were seen once. This specimen was CD8+ T cells from cultured PBMCs, taken from culture after CMV antigen stimulation. The origin of the receptors is a human donor in good health (CMV status not recorded). Some clones in this sample may be carry-over from other donors' samples.

At least ten counts were recorded for this clonotype. The rearrangement links TRBV12-3 or TRBV12-4 to TRBJ1-6; D not certain. V shed 8 bases and J shed 9 bases, with 11 bases lying between them. The length of the CDR3 is 12 residues. CDR3 protein: CASGLIGSPLHF. The CDR3 nucleotides are TGTGCCAGCGGACTAATCGGTTCACCCCTCCACTTT.

This clonotype was counted ten times or more. J is TRBJ2-7 and V is TRBV14; D is unclear. V was clipped by 0 bases and J by 2 bases, with 11 bases between them. The CDR3 length is 15 residues. Germline assignment: CDR1 SGHDN and CDR2 FVKESK. The CDR3 is CASSQDEALPYEQYF. The CDR3 bases are TGTGCCAGCAGCCAAGATGAGGCCCTCCCCTACGAGCAGTACTTC.

This clonotype occurred many times. The chain joins TRBV7-8 to TRBJ1-1, with D possibly matching TRBD1 (6 bases). Trimming took 6 bases from V and 1 from J, leaving 12 bases between them. CDR3 length: 14 amino acids. CDR1 SGHVS and CDR2 FQNEAQ come from the germline V gene. The CDR3 coding sequence is TGTGCCAGCAGTAGGACAGTTACGAACACTGAAGCTTTCTTT. Its protein is CASSRTVTNTEAFF.

The chain carries TRBV7-2 and TRBJ2-7, with 12 positions matching TRBD2. Trimming cost V 3 bases and J 2 bases; bases outside gene matches: 2. CDR3 size: 15 residues. CDR1 SGHTA and CDR2 FQGNSA come from the germline V gene. The CDR3 region is CASSFGLAGTYEQYF. DNA for the CDR3: TGTGCCAGCAGCTTTGGACTAGCGGGGACCTACGAGCAGTACTTC. Looking up the rest from reference TRBV7-2 and TRBJ2-7 gives the full variable domain: GAGVSQSPSNKVTEKGKDVELRCDPISGHTALYWYRQSLGQGLEFLIYFQGNSAPDKSGLPSDRFSAERTGGSVSTLTIQRTQQEDSAVYLCASSFGLAGTYEQYFGPGTRLTVT.

The genes are TRBV29-1 and TRBJ2-3, with D unresolved. Looked up from germline, CDR1 is SQVTM and CDR2 is ANQGSEA. The CDR3 covers 11 residues. V lost 0 bases, J lost 6 bases, and 4 bases lay in between. In nucleotides, the CDR3 is TGCAGCGTTGAAGAGGGGGATACGCAGTATTTT. It specifies CSVEEGDTQYF.

The chain is built from TRBV28 and TRBJ1-2; no clear D gene. V lost 1 base and J lost 6, with 15 bases in between. CDR1 and CDR2 (germline): MDHEN, SYDVKM. The CDR3 length is 15 residues. In nucleotides, the CDR3 is TGTGCCAGCAGTTTATTGCGGTCGACGGTCGATGGCTACACCTTC. Its protein product is CASSLLRSTVDGYTF.

The sample holds a few counts of this clonotype. The CDR3 DNA follows: TGTGCCAGCAGCTTGGAGGGGATGAACACTGAAGCTTTCTTT. It specifies CASSLEGMNTEAFF. The gene calls are TRBV7-9 and TRBJ1-1; TRBD1 might be the D (5 bases). V was trimmed by 3 bases and J by 0 bases, leaving 8 bases between them. This CDR3 region has 14 residues. Looked up from germline, CDR1 is SEHNR and CDR2 is FQNEAQ (reference sequence).

The V gene is TRBV28, the J gene TRBJ2-7, with D maybe TRBD2 (5 bases). Trimming took off 3 bases at V and 1 base at J, with 10 bases between the two ends. The germline CDR1 and CDR2 sequences are MDHEN and SYDVKM. This CDR3 has 14 amino acids. The CDR3, as DNA: TGTGCCAGCAGTTTGTATGCGGGTTCCTACGAGCAGTACTTC. It is translated as CASSLYAGSYEQYF.

The J gene is TRBJ2-7, the V gene TRBV10-3, with 11 positions matching TRBD2. This CDR3 has 16 amino acids. Germline assignment: CDR1 ENHRY and CDR2 SYGVKD. Unmatched junction bases numbered 10, after V lost 3 bases and J lost 6 bases. The CDR3 reads CAISDLAGGPGSEQYF. CDR3 DNA: TGTGCCATCAGTGACCTAGCGGGGGGCCCGGGATCCGAGCAGTACTTC.

The V call is TRBV12-5, the J call TRBJ2-2; D is unclear. Per germline, CDR1 LGHNT and CDR2 FRNRAP. The CDR3 is 21 residues long. Trimming took 0 bases from V and 0 from J, leaving 23 bases between them. CDR3 region: CASGLVPPSTHWIPNTGELFF. CDR3 coding DNA: TGTGCTAGTGGTTTGGTACCTCCCTCTACACACTGGATCCCGAACACCGGGGAGCTGTTTTTT.

This clonotype showed up many times. The V gene is TRBV7-9, the J gene TRBJ2-1; the match to TRBD2 covers 7 bases. CDR1 SEHNR and CDR2 FQNEAQ come from the germline V gene (reference sequence). Unmatched junction bases numbered 13, after V lost 5 bases and J lost 3 bases. This CDR3 is 17 amino acids long. CDR3 sequence: CASSPIVGGIFYNEQFF. CDR3 coding DNA: TGTGCCAGCAGCCCGATCGTGGGGGGGATTTTCTACAATGAGCAGTTCTTC.

The CDR3 DNA follows: TGTGCCAGCAGCGGGCTCCGCCAGAGCCCCTACGAGCAGTACTTC. Translated, it gives CASSGLRQSPYEQYF. V is TRBV12-3 or TRBV12-4 and J is TRBJ2-7, with D hard to call. The V end lost 6 bases, the J end lost 2 bases, and 17 bases lay between the germline ends. The CDR3 loop spans 15 amino acids.

This clonotype was counted only a few times. V and J are TRBV4-3 and TRBJ2-1; maybe TRBD2 (6 bases). Deletions cut 4 bases from V and 7 bases from J, with 11 bases between. The length of the CDR3 is 13 residues. Looked up from germline, CDR1 is LGHNA and CDR2 is YSLEER. CDR3 region: CASSLGGPNEQFF. CDR3 DNA: TGCGCCAGCAGCCTCGGGGGTCCTAATGAGCAGTTCTTC.

A few counts support this clonotype. The V and J genes are TRBV5-1 and TRBJ1-5; D is unclear. Trimming pared 4 bases from V and 5 bases from J, leaving 10 bases between. Germline-derived CDR1 and CDR2 are SGHRS and YFSETQ. The CDR3 is made up of 13 amino acids. CDR3: CASSPWMDQPQHF. CDR3 bases: TGCGCCAGCAGCCCTTGGATGGATCAGCCCCAGCATTTT.

This clonotype was seen at least ten times. The V and J genes are TRBV6-2 or TRBV6-3 and TRBJ1-5; the match to TRBD1 covers 8 bases. This CDR3 has 17 amino acids. Germline assignment: CDR1 MNHEY and CDR2 SVGEGT. V gave up 4 bases and J gave up 2 bases; unmatched junction bases: 10. The CDR3, as DNA: TGTGCCAGCAGTTTACCAGACAGGGGAGTTGGCAATCAGCCCCAGCATTTT. It yields the protein CASSLPDRGVGNQPQHF.

This clonotype was detected a few times. In DNA, the CDR3 is TGTGCCAGCAGTCGGTTGAGTAATCAGCCCCAGCATTTT. Translated: CASSRLSNQPQHF. The gene calls are TRBV27 and TRBJ1-5; no reliable D call. This CDR3 is built from 13 residues. Germline lookup yields CDR1 MNHEY and CDR2 SMNVEV (reference sequence). V lost 5 bases and J lost 4, with 9 bases in between.

V and J are TRBV7-6 and TRBJ2-7; TRBD1 agrees at 10 bases. The germline gives CDR1 SGHVS, CDR2 FNYEAQ. The CDR3 is 16 residues long. J lost 7 bases, V lost 6 bases, and 15 bases had no gene match. CDR3 region: CASSSSGQGPVWEQYF. CDR3 bases: TGTGCCAGCAGTTCCTCGGGACAGGGGCCGGTTTGGGAGCAGTACTTC.

This chain joins TRBV5-1 and TRBJ1-5, with D unclear. The germline CDR1 and CDR2 sequences are SGHRS and YFSETQ. This CDR3 has 14 amino acids. Deletions cut 0 bases from V and 7 bases from J, with 11 bases between. This CDR3 is CASSLVEGNQPQHF. DNA for the CDR3: TGCGCCAGCAGCTTGGTGGAAGGGAACCAGCCCCAGCATTTT.

This clonotype is medium-sized in the sample. The gene calls are TRBV29-1 and TRBJ1-1; D is unresolved. This CDR3 contains 14 residues. V was shortened by 2 bases and J by 3 bases, with 13 bases between the two germline ends. The germline CDR1 and CDR2 sequences are SQVTM and ANQGSEA. The CDR3 loop is CSVERQDVHTEAFF. As DNA, the CDR3 is TGCAGCGTTGAAAGGCAGGACGTGCACACTGAAGCTTTCTTT. Drawing the rest from reference TRBV29-1 and TRBJ1-1, the complete variable domain is SAVISQKPSRDICQRGTSLTIQCQVDSQVTMMFWYRQQPGQSLTLIATANQGSEATYESGFVIDKFPISRPNLTFSTLTVSNMSPEDSSIYLCSVERQDVHTEAFFGQGTRLTVV.

This clonotype has more than one count but fewer than ten. The chain employs TRBV4-1 and TRBJ2-7; 8 positions agree with TRBD1. Germline V gene sequence: CDR1 MGHRA, CDR2 YSYEKL. V dropped 2 bases and J dropped 2; count of bases not matched to a gene: 5. The CDR3 spans 15 residues. The CDR3, as DNA: TGCGCCAGCAGCCAATTTGGACAGGGACCCTACGAGCAGTACTTC. Encoded protein: CASSQFGQGPYEQYF.

This clonotype has just a few counts. This chain links TRBV6-1 with TRBJ2-7; D gene unclear. Looked up from germline, CDR1 is MNHNS and CDR2 is SASEGT. Trimming removed 6 bases at V and 3 bases at J, with 12 bases between. This CDR3 has 13 amino acids. DNA of the CDR3: TGTGCCAGCAGGAGTGACAACGACTACGAGCAGTACTTC. It translates to CASRSDNDYEQYF.

The gene calls are TRBV4-1 and TRBJ1-6; weak D call: TRBD1 (5 bases). The V end was cut by 8 bases, the J end by 9 bases, with 20 bases between. Germline loops: CDR1 MGHRA, CDR2 YSYEKL. The CDR3 is made up of 15 amino acids. DNA of the CDR3: TGCGCCAGCGGGAACTCAGGGACGTTTTCTTCACCCCTCCACTTT. Amino acid sequence: CASGNSGTFSSPLHF.

This chain links TRBV27 with TRBJ2-7, with 12 bases identical to TRBD1. CDR3 size: 15 residues. V lost 4 bases, J lost 6 bases, and 7 bases stayed unmatched. CDR1 and CDR2 from the germline V gene are MNHEY and SMNVEV (reference sequence). This chain's CDR3 is CASSSPGQGAREQYF. CDR3 bases: TGTGCCAGCAGTTCTCCGGGACAGGGGGCACGCGAGCAGTACTTC.

The sample holds many counts of this clonotype. The chain links TRBV5-4 to TRBJ2-6, with 7 bases fitting TRBD1. Germline CDR1 SGHNT, CDR2 YYREEE (reference sequence). The CDR3 is 15 residues long. V shed 4 bases and J 2 bases; nucleotides not matched to a gene: 3. CDR3 in DNA: TGTGCCAGCAGCGGTGACAGGGCTGGGGCCAACGTCCTGACTTTC. Encoded protein: CASSGDRAGANVLTF.

This clonotype was seen only a few times. V usage is TRBV7-6 and J usage is TRBJ2-5; no reliable D call. Trimming left V 0 bases short and J 2 bases short, with 10 bases between. Germline CDR1 and CDR2: SGHVS and FNYEAQ. The length of the CDR3 is 15 residues. The CDR3 region has the DNA TGTGCCAGCAGCTTAGCAGGGTACGGTCAAGAGACCCAGTACTTC. Amino acid sequence: CASSLAGYGQETQYF.

This chain joins TRBV7-9 and TRBJ1-1; possibly TRBD1 for D (6 bases). Germline values: CDR1 SEHNR, CDR2 FQNEAQ (reference sequence). CDR3 size: 11 residues. Trimming pared 8 bases from V and 10 bases from J, leaving 14 bases between. DNA of the CDR3: TGTGCCAGCTCCACAGGGCGTGCAGCTTTCTTT. It encodes CASSTGRAAFF.

V usage is TRBV7-6 and J usage is TRBJ1-5, with 7 bases matching TRBD1. Per germline, CDR1 SGHVS and CDR2 FNYEAQ. V gave up 5 bases and J gave up 3 bases; unmatched junction bases: 4. CDR3 length: 14 amino acids. The CDR3 DNA reads as TGTGCCAGCAGCACGACAGGGATCAATCAGCCCCAGCATTTT. Its protein product is CASSTTGINQPQHF.